The 26 T cell receptor beta chains reported below all come from one sample, sequenced in a study of blood T cell repertoires in COVID-19 (dated by TCRdb to about 2020). The protocol used for the library was the immunoSEQ multiplex PCR assay. Not all clones reach the TCRdb copy of this immuneACCESS table, which keeps in-frame sequences only. Checked studies attribute under half of the gap to unresolved V genes and leave the rest unexplained. Across this sample there are approximately 200,000 clones, with approximately 83% seen only once. The ten largest clones represent approximately 7.4% of the sample. The specimen was peripheral blood. These receptors were taken from a woman aged 50 to 60 with acute or convalescent COVID-19.

This chain joins TRBV14 and TRBJ1-3; possible D gene TRBD1, 5 bases. This CDR3 comprises 13 residues. Trimming took 10 bases from V and 3 from J, leaving 13 bases between them. Germline-derived CDR1 and CDR2 are SGHDN and FVKESK. CDR3 DNA sequence: TGTGCCATCTCGGAGGGGTTTGGAAACACCATATATTTT. Translating it yields CAISEGFGNTIYF.

CDR3 bases: TGCACCAGCAGCCAAGACCGACTAGCGGGGCTTTACAATGAGCAGTTCTTC. The encoded protein is CTSSQDRLAGLYNEQFF. The V and J genes are TRBV1 and TRBJ2-1; TRBD2 is taken as the D call from the table, unchecked against the DNA. TRBV1 represents a pseudogene. This CDR3 spans 17 amino acids.

This clone appeared once. The chain uses TRBV5-1 and TRBJ1-2; D uncertain. Between the trimmed V and J ends, which lost 0 bases and 3 bases, there was a span of 6 bases. The CDR3 length is 13 residues. Germline CDR1 and CDR2: SGHRS and YFSETQ. DNA for the CDR3: TGCGCCAGCAGCTTGGGGGCCGACTATGGCTACACCTTC. It specifies CASSLGADYGYTF.

CDR3 residues: CAIRLGGSTDTQYF. In nucleotides, the CDR3 is TGTGCCATCAGGCTCGGGGGGAGCACAGATACGCAGTATTTT. The gene calls are TRBV10-3 and TRBJ2-3; 7 bases match TRBD2. The V and J ends lost 6 bases and 0 bases, in that order; junction bases with no gene match: 3. CDR3 length: 14 residues. CDR1 ENHRY and CDR2 SYGVKD come from the germline V gene.

The rearrangement links TRBV7-2 to TRBJ1-5; no clear D gene. V lost 2 bases to trimming and J lost 5 bases, with 7 bases between them. In germline, CDR1 is SGHTA, CDR2 FQGNSA. This CDR3 has 13 amino acids. In DNA, the CDR3 is TGTGCCAGCAGCTTAACCCTATATCAGCCCCAGCATTTT. It yields the protein CASSLTLYQPQHF.

The rearrangement joins TRBV3-1 (or the pseudogene TRBV3-2) to TRBJ2-7; TRBD1 agrees at 7 bases. CDR3 length: 13 residues. With 5 bases clipped from V and 4 bases from J, the junction kept 5 bases outside the gene matches. The germline CDR1 and CDR2 sequences are LGHDT and YNNKEL (reference sequence). The CDR3, as DNA: TGTGCCAGCAGCTTAACAGGGGTATACGAGCAGTACTTC. This codes for CASSLTGVYEQYF.

In its sample, this clone was seen once. The chain links TRBV6-5 to TRBJ1-1; unclear D gene. Germline V gene lookup returns CDR1 MNHEY and CDR2 SVGAGI. The CDR3 contains 12 residues. The V end was cut by 7 bases, the J end by 2 bases, with 8 bases between. The DNA for the CDR3 is TGTGCCAGCACCCGACAAAACACTGAAGCTTTCTTT. Translating gives CASTRQNTEAFF.

The chain has TRBV28 and TRBJ1-4; possibly TRBD1 for D (6 bases). This CDR3 has 14 residues. The germline V and J ends were trimmed by 4 bases and 6 bases, with 12 bases remaining between them. Per germline, CDR1 MDHEN and CDR2 SYDVKM. The chain's CDR3 is CASSWSTGYEKLFF. CDR3 in DNA: TGTGCCAGCAGTTGGTCGACAGGTTATGAAAAACTGTTTTTT.

The chain employs TRBV28 and TRBJ1-6, with unresolved D. CDR1 is MDHEN, CDR2 SYDVKM, per germline. There are 13 residues in the CDR3. Trimming removed 8 bases at V and 8 bases at J, with 13 bases between. The CDR3 is CASVRKQDSPLHF. As DNA, the CDR3 is TGTGCCAGCGTTCGGAAGCAGGATTCACCCCTCCACTTT.

This chain joins TRBV7-2 and TRBJ2-2, with 7 bases aligning to TRBD2. The V and J ends lost 3 bases and 4 bases, in that order; junction bases with no gene match: 5. CDR1 and CDR2 (germline): SGHTA, FQGNSA. This CDR3 spans 15 amino acids. CDR3 DNA: TGTGCCAGCAGCTTCGGGACTACCCTCACCGGGGAGCTGTTTTTT. This sequence encodes CASSFGTTLTGELFF.

The chain combines TRBV18 with TRBJ2-3, with TRBD2 identical over 7 bases. The J segment lost 4 bases and the V segment lost 3 bases, leaving 7 bases of the junction unmatched. Germline V lookup: CDR1 KGHSH, CDR2 LQKENI. This CDR3 has 15 amino acids. The CDR3 DNA is TGTGCCAGCTCACCGGGAGGACTAGAACCAGATACGCAGTATTTT. Translating gives CASSPGGLEPDTQYF.

The J gene is TRBJ2-2, the V gene TRBV5-1, with D possibly being TRBD1 (5 bases). Trimming removed 0 bases at V and 4 bases at J, with 10 bases between. Looked up from germline, CDR1 is SGHRS and CDR2 is YFSETQ. This CDR3 comprises 15 residues. The CDR3 nucleotides read TGCGCCAGCAGCTTGGGACAGACTTTCACCGGGGAGCTGTTTTTT. Its translation is CASSLGQTFTGELFF.

This rearrangement joins TRBV25-1 to TRBJ1-1, with 9 bases aligning to TRBD1. The germline V gene has CDR1 MGHDK and CDR2 SYGVNS. The CDR3 length is 13 residues. Trimming removed 8 bases from V and 4 bases from J; junction bases left unmatched: 5. The CDR3 DNA follows: TGTGCCAGCGGACAGGGGAGGTTCACTGAAGCTTTCTTT. Translating it yields CASGQGRFTEAFF.

This clone was observed a handful of times. The chain carries TRBV5-4 and TRBJ2-5; 8 bases are a match to TRBD1. The V gene's germline CDR1 is SGHNT and CDR2 YYREEE (reference sequence). V lost 2 bases to trimming and J lost 2 bases; unmatched junction nucleotides: 5. There are 15 residues in the CDR3. CDR3 in DNA: TGTGCCAGCAGCTTTGACAGGGGTTATCAAGAGACCCAGTACTTC. Translated, it gives CASSFDRGYQETQYF.

This chain joins TRBV19 and TRBJ2-1; perhaps TRBD2 as D (6 bases). CDR3 size: 14 residues. The germline V and J ends were trimmed by 4 bases and 9 bases, with 16 bases remaining between them. The germline gives CDR1 LNHDA, CDR2 SQIVND (reference sequence). The CDR3 sequence is CASSTSSVASEQFF. The CDR3 bases are TGTGCCAGTAGTACCTCTAGCGTTGCCAGTGAGCAGTTCTTC.

J is TRBJ2-3 and V is TRBV4-1, with D perhaps matching TRBD1 (6 bases). Germline V gene sequence: CDR1 MGHRA, CDR2 YSYEKL. The ends were cut back, 1 base at V and 3 bases at J, with 23 bases in the middle. The CDR3 is 19 amino acids. This CDR3 is CASSQVNRGRTARTDTQYF. The CDR3 region has the DNA TGCGCCAGCAGCCAAGTAAACCGCGGGCGGACAGCGCGGACAGATACGCAGTATTTT.

The chain employs TRBV24-1 and TRBJ1-2; D is perhaps TRBD1 (6 bases). The germline V gene has CDR1 KGHDR and CDR2 SFDVKD. The CDR3 sequence is 15 residues long. V was cut by 2 bases and J by 2 bases, with 11 bases left in between. CDR3 DNA: TGTGCCACCAGTGATTCATTCAGGGGAAACTATGGCTACACCTTC. Protein sequence: CATSDSFRGNYGYTF.

The genes are TRBV28 and TRBJ2-3, with 8 bases that match TRBD2. After removal of 8 bases from V and 2 bases from J, the junction contained 12 bases not matched to a gene. The CDR3 loop spans 16 amino acids. In germline, CDR1 is MDHEN, CDR2 SYDVKM. Here the CDR3 reads CASPPPQRGITDTQYF. CDR3 DNA sequence: TGTGCCAGCCCTCCTCCCCAGCGGGGGATCACAGATACGCAGTATTTT.

The chain joins TRBV7-2 to TRBJ1-2; D possibly corresponds to TRBD1 (6 bases). The CDR3 has 15 amino acids. V lost 1 base and J lost 8, with 17 bases in between. Germline-derived CDR1 and CDR2 are SGHTA and FQGNSA. The CDR3: CASSLGFTGRGGYTF. The CDR3 DNA is TGTGCCAGCAGCTTAGGGTTCACAGGGAGAGGGGGCTACACCTTC.

This rearrangement joins TRBV11-2 to TRBJ2-7; D may be TRBD1 (6 bases). The CDR3 has 14 residues. Germline values: CDR1 SGHAT, CDR2 FQNNGV. V dropped 3 bases and J dropped 4 bases, with 13 bases sitting between them. CDR3 amino acids: CASSLNRVGYEQYF. The CDR3 DNA reads as TGTGCCAGCAGCTTGAACAGGGTGGGGTACGAGCAGTACTTC.

The chain uses TRBV19 and TRBJ2-4, with D maybe TRBD1 (6 bases). V dropped 3 bases and J dropped 0 bases, with 9 bases sitting between them. This CDR3 spans 15 amino acids. Germline CDR1 LNHDA, CDR2 SQIVND (reference sequence). CDR3 sequence: CASSMDRIAKNIQYF. In nucleotides, the CDR3 is TGTGCCAGTAGTATGGACAGAATAGCCAAAAACATTCAGTACTTC.

The chain joins TRBV14 to TRBJ1-4; TRBD1 is a possible D gene (6 bases). The CDR3 runs to 15 residues. Germline values: CDR1 SGHDN, CDR2 FVKESK. V was shortened by 0 bases and J by 6 bases, with 11 bases between the two germline ends. CDR3 DNA sequence: TGTGCCAGCAGCCAAGACGCGGGGGCATATGAAAAACTGTTTTTT. This sequence encodes CASSQDAGAYEKLFF. Drawing the rest from reference TRBV14 and TRBJ1-4, the complete variable domain is EAGVTQFPSHSVIEKGQTVTLRCDPISGHDNLYWYRRVMGKEIKFLLHFVKESKQDESGMPNNRFLAERTGGTYSTLKVQPAELEDSGVYFCASSQDAGAYEKLFFGSGTQLSVL.

This clone was detected once. J is TRBJ1-5 and V is TRBV7-2, with a possible D match to TRBD1 (6 bases). The germline CDR1 and CDR2 sequences are SGHTA and FQGNSA. Trimming shortened V by 0 bases and J by 0 bases, and 21 bases separated the two germline ends. This CDR3 spans 20 amino acids. CDR3: CASSLAGGLYGVYSNQPQHF. The CDR3 coding sequence is TGTGCCAGCAGCTTAGCTGGGGGCTTGTATGGGGTGTATAGCAATCAGCCCCAGCATTTT.

The V call is TRBV2, the J call TRBJ2-5; 12 bases match TRBD2. Trimming at V came to 3 bases and at J to 1 base, leaving 9 bases not matched to a gene. Germline CDR1 reads SNHLY; CDR2 reads FYNNEI. The CDR3 has 18 amino acids. The CDR3 region has the DNA TGTGCCAGCAGTGATATCCTAGCGGGAGGGCCATTCCAAGAGACCCAGTACTTC. It translates to CASSDILAGGPFQETQYF.

The chain recombines TRBV9 with TRBJ2-1; D is unresolved. Between the trimmed V and J ends, which lost 4 bases and 5 bases, there was a span of 10 bases. Germline V gene data show CDR1 as SGDLS and CDR2 as YYNGEE. The CDR3 runs 13 residues. For the CDR3, the DNA is TGTGCCAGCAGCACCCGACTCCACAATGAGCAGTTCTTC. It specifies CASSTRLHNEQFF.

The chain links TRBV18 to TRBJ2-3; D possibly corresponds to TRBD2 (6 bases). V lost 3 bases and J lost 1, with 11 bases in between. Germline CDR1 is KGHSH and CDR2 is LQKENI. The CDR3 covers 15 residues. CDR3 sequence: CASSPVGGGTDTQYF. The CDR3 DNA reads as TGTGCCAGCTCACCCGTGGGCGGGGGCACAGATACGCAGTATTTT.